Detailed here is one T cell receptor beta chain. The sample belongs to a study of blood T cell repertoires in COVID-19. Study summary: Some COVID-19 samples were acute and others convalescent; all came from the United States, Italy and Spain. The analysed material was cDNA or gDNA that came from T cells, B-cell-depleted T cells, or PBMCs.

This CDR3 is built from 15 residues. The germline gives CDR1 SGHDT, CDR2 YYEEEE. Trimming took 6 bases from V and 0 from J; bases not matched to a gene: 6. Some clones are missing from TCRdb's copy, which holds only in-frame ones; the method was immunoSEQ multiplex PCR. The table has more than 65,000 clones, more than 75% seen once. The chain couples TRBV5-6 to TRBJ1-2, with 9 bases lining up with TRBD1. The receptor's source is a woman of 80 years or more with active or convalescent COVID-19. Sequenced: peripheral blood. This CDR3 reads CASMGQGPANYGYTF. The CDR3 region has the DNA TGTGCCAGCATGGGACAGGGCCCTGCTAACTATGGCTACACCTTC.